What follows are 22 T cell receptor beta chains derived from one specimen sequenced in a study of blood T cells in healthy people across ages. For the second PCR, which ran for 7 to 11 cycles, a sample-barcoded 5' primer and a J-beta primer mix were used. Via MiXCR, TCRdb re-called the 5' RACE reads, giving one row per CDR3 protein. Of hundreds of thousands of distinct CDR3 sequences listed, nearly 25% were seen once; the top ten hold 7.5% to 9%. The data were also submitted as part of a second study, on T cells of mothers and their children.

Material for sequencing was blood. The receptor source for this set is a boy younger than 18 in good health.

This clonotype turned up a few times. This rearrangement joins TRBV6-2 or TRBV6-3 to TRBJ2-5, with 7 bases aligning to TRBD1. The CDR3 sequence is 15 residues long. The ends lost 5 bases at V and 5 bases at J; junction bases unmatched: 11. Germline values: CDR1 MNHEY, CDR2 SVGEGT. CDR3 bases: TGTGCCAGCAGTACCGGGACAGTTGAATCGGAGACCCAGTACTTC. Its protein is CASSTGTVESETQYF.

The chain is built from TRBV5-1 and TRBJ2-7; TRBD1 matches 7 bases. V trimming: 7 bases; J trimming: 0 bases; junction bases outside the gene matches: 1. The CDR3 contains 12 residues. CDR1 is SGHRS, CDR2 YFSETQ, per germline. For the CDR3, the DNA is TGCGCCAGCGGGGACAGCTCCTACGAGCAGTACTTC. Protein sequence: CASGDSSYEQYF.

This clonotype was seen more than once but under ten times. One end of the junction is discordant with germline, which a read error may explain. The V and J genes are TRBV11-1 and TRBJ2-5; no reliable D call. The length of the CDR3 is 15 residues. Looked up from germline, CDR1 is SGHAT and CDR2 is FQDESV (reference sequence). The CDR3 protein is CASGLYMGASETQYF. CDR3 nucleotides: TGTGCCAGCGGCTTGTACATGGGCGCCTCAGAGACCCAGTACTTC.

This clonotype was detected a few times. J is TRBJ2-7 and V is TRBV12-3 or TRBV12-4; 7 nucleotides line up with TRBD2. This CDR3 has 13 residues. Unmatched junction bases numbered 4, after V lost 4 bases and J lost 4 bases. In nucleotides, the CDR3 is TGTGCCAGCAGTTGGGAGGGAGATTACGAGCAGTACTTC. This sequence encodes CASSWEGDYEQYF.

This clonotype was detected a few times. The CDR3 DNA reads as TGTGCCAGCAGGGTAGCCGGGACAGGGTATTACTATGGCTACACCTTC. It yields the protein CASRVAGTGYYYGYTF. This sequence joins TRBV25-1 and TRBJ1-2, with TRBD1 matching 9 bases. The trim removed 6 bases at V and 3 bases at J, leaving 11 bases unmatched. The length of the CDR3 is 16 residues. Germline V gene data show CDR1 as MGHDK and CDR2 as SYGVNS.

In this sample, this clonotype turned up many times. The CDR3 here is CASSSEVNQPQHF. DNA for the CDR3: TGTGCCAGCAGCTCAGAAGTTAATCAGCCCCAGCATTTT. The V gene is TRBV7-2, the J gene TRBJ1-5; D call uncertain. This CDR3 comprises 13 residues. The V and J ends lost 4 bases and 4 bases respectively, with 8 bases between them. Germline V gene data show CDR1 as SGHTA and CDR2 as FQGNSA.

The chain uses TRBV6-6 and TRBJ2-1; TRBD2 might be the D (6 bases). Germline V gene lookup returns CDR1 MNHNY and CDR2 SVGAGI (reference sequence). V was pared by 9 bases and J by 5 bases, with 20 bases between. This CDR3 has 15 residues. In nucleotides, the CDR3 is TGTGCCAGTCCAAGGGACTCCACCCAGAACAATGAGCAGTTCTTC. It is translated as CASPRDSTQNNEQFF.

This clonotype was seen only a few times. The chain carries TRBV7-3 and TRBJ2-2; 7 bases agree with TRBD1. J lost 4 bases, V lost 2 bases, and 4 bases had no gene match. The CDR3 has 15 residues. CDR1 is SGHTA and CDR2 is FQGTGA in the germline V gene. This CDR3 reads CASSLFYRGTGELFF. CDR3 bases: TGTGCCAGCAGCTTATTTTACAGGGGCACCGGGGAGCTGTTTTTT.

V gene TRBV4-2 combines with J gene TRBJ2-5; 9 nucleotides agree with TRBD2. The V and J ends lost 5 bases and 4 bases, in that order; junction bases with no gene match: 5. CDR1 and CDR2 (germline): LGHNA, YNFKEQ. This CDR3 contains 14 residues. Here the CDR3 DNA reads TGTGCCAGCAGCAGGGAGCGGGAGGTAGAGACCCAGTACTTC. It translates to CASSREREVETQYF.

For the CDR3, the DNA is TGCGCCAGCTCCTACGAAGGGGGCGGCTCCTACGAGCAGTACTTC. Translating gives CASSYEGGGSYEQYF. This chain joins TRBV4-3 and TRBJ2-7, with TRBD1 matching 7 bases. J lost 0 bases, V lost 8 bases, and 10 bases had no gene match. Germline V CDR1 and CDR2: LGHNA, YSLEER. The CDR3 runs 15 residues.

This chain connects TRBV29-1 to TRBJ2-1; 9 nucleotides agree with TRBD2. Germline lookup yields CDR1 SQVTM and CDR2 ANQGSEA. CDR3 size: 15 residues. Trimming at V came to 1 base and at J to 6 bases, leaving 7 bases not matched to a gene. The CDR3 region has the DNA TGCAGCGTTGAAGGAGTGGCGGGAGGGCCCAATGAGCAGTTCTTC. Its protein product is CSVEGVAGGPNEQFF.

The chain combines TRBV6-6 with TRBJ2-2, with D possibly TRBD1 on 5 matching bases. CDR3 length equals 14 residues. In germline, CDR1 is MNHNY, CDR2 SVGAGI (reference sequence). Between the trimmed V and J ends, which lost 8 bases and 7 bases, there was a span of 17 bases. The CDR3 nucleotides read TGTGCCAGCCAGTCCCCCTTAACAGGCGGGGAGCTGTTTTTT. Translating gives CASQSPLTGGELFF.

This chain uses TRBV13 with TRBJ2-3; D is perhaps TRBD2 (6 bases). The CDR3 length is 15 residues. Trimming cost V 2 bases and J 7 bases, with 16 bases left between them. Germline CDR1 is PRHDT and CDR2 is FYEKMQ (reference sequence). Here the CDR3 DNA reads TGTGCCAGCAGCTTAAGTGACCGGGGGTTGAATACGCAGTATTTT. This sequence encodes CASSLSDRGLNTQYF.

This clonotype was seen a few times. The genes are TRBV7-9 and TRBJ2-5; tentative D call: TRBD1 (5 bases). Germline values: CDR1 SEHNR, CDR2 FQNEAQ (reference sequence). The germline V and J ends were trimmed by 5 bases and 1 base, with 14 bases remaining between them. The CDR3 extends over 15 amino acids. The CDR3 reads CASSHRTATQETQYF. CDR3 nucleotides: TGTGCCAGCAGCCACAGGACGGCCACCCAAGAGACCCAGTACTTC.

This clonotype occurred many times. This chain uses TRBV4-1 with TRBJ2-7; D is possibly TRBD2 (6 bases). The CDR3 extends over 13 amino acids. V was clipped by 2 bases and J by 9 bases, with 14 bases between them. Germline values: CDR1 MGHRA, CDR2 YSYEKL. The CDR3 DNA reads as TGCGCCAGCAGCCAACCGGAGGGGAATAGGCAGTACTTC. Its protein is CASSQPEGNRQYF.

J is TRBJ2-7 and V is TRBV29-1, with a tentative D call TRBD2 (5 bases). The length of the CDR3 is 15 residues. V was trimmed by 6 bases and J by 2 bases, leaving 20 bases between them. Germline CDR1 and CDR2: SQVTM and ANQGSEA. The CDR3 sequence: CSVFGGILGTYEQYF. CDR3 in DNA: TGCAGCGTATTTGGTGGGATACTAGGAACCTACGAGCAGTACTTC.

The chain carries TRBV7-2 and TRBJ2-5; 9 bases match TRBD2. From germline, CDR1 is SGHTA and CDR2 FQGNSA. The CDR3 is made up of 17 amino acids. V gave up 1 base and J gave up 1 base; unmatched junction bases: 7. The CDR3 nucleotides read TGTGCCAGCAGCTTAGGTATTAGCGGGGGAAGCCAAGAGACCCAGTACTTC. Translation: CASSLGISGGSQETQYF.

J is TRBJ1-1 and V is TRBV29-1; no definite D call. V lost 8 bases and J 2 bases, leaving 12 bases between the germline ends. The germline V gene encodes CDR1 SQVTM and CDR2 ANQGSEA. CDR3 length: 12 residues. In DNA form, the CDR3 reads TGCAGCACCGGACGGATAAACACTGAAGCTTTCTTT. Amino acids: CSTGRINTEAFF.

The chain carries TRBV20-1 and TRBJ2-7, with TRBD2 as a possible D gene (5 bases). The CDR3 has 14 residues. Looked up from germline, CDR1 is DFQATT and CDR2 is SNEGSKA (reference sequence). The V end lost 3 bases, the J end lost 2 bases, and 14 bases lay between the germline ends. DNA of the CDR3: TGCAGTGCTAGTCGGGGATCGGGCCCCTACGAGCAGTACTTC. The encoded protein is CSASRGSGPYEQYF.

As DNA, the CDR3 is TGTGCCAGCAGCCAAGATCTGGGCGACTATGGCTACACCTTC. This codes for CASSQDLGDYGYTF. The gene calls are TRBV4-2 and TRBJ1-2; the D is unclear. Germline assignment: CDR1 LGHNA and CDR2 YNFKEQ. The CDR3 is made up of 14 amino acids. Trimming cost V 0 bases and J 3 bases, with 8 bases left between them.

The CDR3 DNA is TGCGCCAGCAGCTTGGTGATCAGGGGCGCGAGAACCGGGGAGCTGTTTTTT. It yields the protein CASSLVIRGARTGELFF. The genes are TRBV5-1 and TRBJ2-2; D possibly corresponds to TRBD1 (6 bases). The CDR3 consists of 17 residues. V was shortened by 0 bases and J by 5 bases, with 17 bases between the two germline ends. Germline CDR1 is SGHRS and CDR2 is YFSETQ.

There are a few counts of this clonotype. This chain joins TRBV10-3 and TRBJ2-3; 11 nucleotides line up with TRBD2. From germline, CDR1 is ENHRY and CDR2 SYGVKD. The J segment lost 2 bases and the V segment lost 6 bases, leaving 4 bases of the junction unmatched. This CDR3 has 15 residues. The CDR3 is CAIRTSGSSTDTQYF. CDR3 coding DNA: TGTGCCATCAGAACTAGCGGGAGCTCCACAGATACGCAGTATTTT.